These T cell receptor beta chains were read from a single sample in a study of shared clonotypes between healthy human individuals. Measured with immunoSEQ multiplex PCR; TCRdb has only the in-frame clones, and not every one. This table holds around 2.1 million clones, under 97% found once. The sample was naive CD4+ T cells sorted from blood. These receptor sequences come from a man younger than 35 in good health. The CDR3 runs from the conserved cysteine through the conserved F or W. The D gene is left open where the match is weak. Part of the rows lack a size; the others show once, few, many or a class for expanded clones.

>TRBV5-1|-|TRBD1|TRBJ1-1
CASSSQGGNTEAFF
TGCGCCAGCAGCTCTCAGGGGGGGAACACTGAAGCTTTCTTT
>TRBV7-9|-|-|TRBJ1-1
CASSLEGGTEAFF
TGTGCCAGCAGCTTAGAGGGAGGAACTGAAGCTTTCTTT
>TRBV27|-|TRBD2|TRBJ2-5
CASRAAGGQRETQYF
TGTGCCAGCAGGGCTGCGGGGGGGCAGCGAGAGACCCAGTACTTC
>TRBV18|once|-|TRBJ1-3
CASSPFTATGNTIYF
TGTGCCAGCTCACCATTTACAGCAACTGGAAACACCATATATTTT
>TRBV29-1|-|TRBD2|TRBJ2-1
CSVGEREIGNEQFF
TGCAGCGTGGGGGAGCGGGAGATCGGCAATGAGCAGTTCTTC
>TRBV14|-|-|TRBJ1-1
CASSQGNRRVPEAFF
TGTGCCAGCAGCCAAGGTAACCGGCGGGTCCCTGAAGCTTTCTTT
>TRBV18|-|TRBD2|TRBJ2-1
CASSLDSGSYNEQFF
TGTGCCAGCTCCCTGGACAGCGGGAGTTACAATGAGCAGTTCTTC
>TRBV27|-|TRBD2|TRBJ2-5
CASSLYRGGLATQYF
TGTGCCAGCAGTTTATACCGGGGGGGGCTTGCGACCCAGTACTTC
>TRBV27|-|-|TRBJ2-1
CASSLKTGRNEQFF
TGTGCCAGCAGTCTTAAGACAGGCCGCAATGAGCAGTTCTTC
>TRBV5-1|-|-|TRBJ2-2
CASSLERANTGELFF
TGCGCCAGCAGCTTGGAAAGGGCGAACACCGGGGAGCTGTTTTTT
>TRBV20-1|-|-|TRBJ1-2
CSARDIRGYTF
TGCAGTGCTAGAGACATCCGTGGCTACACCTTC
>TRBV5-1|-|-|TRBJ1-4
CASSLMGSGTNEKLFF
TGCGCCAGCAGCTTGATGGGGTCTGGAACTAATGAAAAACTGTTTTTT
>TRBV2|-|-|TRBJ2-7
CASSEDLTYEQYF
TGTGCCAGCAGTGAAGACTTAACCTACGAGCAGTACTTC
>TRBV7-9|-|-|TRBJ1-2
CASSLTVEGYTF
TGTGCCAGCAGCTTGACAGTTGAGGGCTACACCTTC
>TRBV7-9|-|TRBD1|TRBJ1-6
CASSTGTGGANNSPLHF
TGTGCCAGCAGCACCGGGACAGGGGGCGCCAATAATTCACCCCTCCACTTT
>TRBV10-1|-|-|TRBJ2-7
CASSDRRAYEQYF
TGCGCCAGCAGTGATCGCAGGGCTTACGAGCAGTACTTC
>TRBV5-4|-|-|TRBJ2-4
CASSLAGAKNIQYF
TGTGCCAGCAGCTTGGCCGGGGCCAAAAACATTCAGTACTTC
>TRBV2|once|-|TRBJ1-1
CASSALRGDTEAFF
TGTGCCAGCAGCGCGTTGAGAGGCGACACTGAAGCTTTCTTT
>TRBV5-6|-|-|TRBJ1-6
CASSYPAGGAYNSPLHF
TGTGCCAGCAGCTACCCTGCTGGGGGCGCCTATAATTCACCCCTCCACTTT
>TRBV9|-|TRBD2|TRBJ2-2
CASSVGLAGGVVPGELFF
TGTGCCAGCAGCGTAGGACTAGCGGGAGGAGTTGTGCCCGGGGAGCTGTTTTTT
>TRBV10-1|-|-|TRBJ2-3
CASSESSLRTDTQYF
TGCGCCAGCAGTGAGTCTAGCTTACGCACAGATACGCAGTATTTT
>TRBV28|-|TRBD1|TRBJ2-4
CASSRGTGGNIQYF
TGTGCCAGCAGTCGGGGGACAGGGGGCAACATTCAGTACTTC
>TRBV7-7|-|TRBD2|TRBJ2-3
CASSRGLAPSTDTQYF
TGTGCTAGCAGCCGTGGACTAGCCCCTTCCACAGATACGCAGTATTTT
>TRBV6-5|-|-|TRBJ2-7
CASSYGGWYEQYF
TGTGCCAGCAGTTACGGGGGCTGGTACGAGCAGTACTTC
>TRBV18|-|-|TRBJ2-3
CASSPQRYTQYF
TGTGCCAGCTCGCCCCAGCGGTATACGCAGTATTTT
>TRBV10-3|-|-|TRBJ2-5
CAISESEGETQYF
TGTGCCATCAGTGAGTCGGAAGGGGAGACCCAGTACTTC
>TRBV7-9|-|-|TRBJ2-7
CASSRTYRADYEQYF
TGTGCCAGCAGCCGCACCTATAGGGCGGACTACGAGCAGTACTTC
>TRBV5-1|-|TRBD1|TRBJ1-1
CASSRDRANTEAFF
TGCGCCAGCAGCAGGGACAGGGCGAACACTGAAGCTTTCTTT
>TRBV11-3|-|-|TRBJ2-3
CASSLGRGTSTDTQYF
TGTGCCAGCAGCTTAGGTAGGGGGACTAGCACAGATACGCAGTATTTT
>TRBV10-3|-|TRBD2|TRBJ2-5
CAISDQSGSETQYF
TGTGCCATCAGTGACCAAAGCGGGAGTGAGACCCAGTACTTC
>TRBV19|few|-|TRBJ1-6
CASSIDQRGRSPLHF
TGTGCCAGTAGTATAGATCAACGGGGGAGATCACCCCTCCACTTT
>TRBV19|-|TRBD1|TRBJ1-6
CASNNRGSLSSYNSPLHF
TGTGCCAGTAACAACAGGGGGAGTCTGAGCTCCTATAATTCACCCCTCCACTTT
>TRBV18|-|-|TRBJ1-2
CASSHLEREGYTF
TGTGCCAGCTCCCACCTGGAGAGGGAGGGCTACACCTTC
>TRBV5-1|-|-|TRBJ2-1
CASSLPTLGEQFF
TGCGCCAGCAGTCTCCCCACCCTGGGGGAGCAGTTCTTC
>TRBV7-2|-|TRBD1|TRBJ1-2
CASSPNRGGSYGYTF
TGTGCCAGCAGCCCAAACAGGGGAGGTTCGTATGGCTACACCTTC
>TRBV7-8|-|-|TRBJ2-3
CASSLAGAPTDTQYF
TGTGCCAGCAGCTTAGCTGGGGCTCCCACAGATACGCAGTATTTT
>TRBV19|-|TRBD1|TRBJ1-2
CATHETGGIYGYTF
TGTGCCACCCACGAAACAGGGGGAATCTATGGCTACACCTTC
>TRBV2|-|-|TRBJ2-7
CASSELANSYEQYF
TGTGCCAGCAGTGAACTAGCTAACTCCTACGAGCAGTACTTC
>TRBV28|once|-|TRBJ2-7
CASSNKGKYF
TGTGCCAGCAGTAACAAGGGAAAGTACTTC
>TRBV7-2|-|-|TRBJ2-7
CASSFRTTDQQYF
TGTGCCAGCAGCTTCCGGACGACGGACCAGCAGTACTTC
>TRBV19|-|-|TRBJ1-2
CASSMEGIYGYTF
TGTGCCAGTAGTATGGAGGGGATCTATGGCTACACCTTC